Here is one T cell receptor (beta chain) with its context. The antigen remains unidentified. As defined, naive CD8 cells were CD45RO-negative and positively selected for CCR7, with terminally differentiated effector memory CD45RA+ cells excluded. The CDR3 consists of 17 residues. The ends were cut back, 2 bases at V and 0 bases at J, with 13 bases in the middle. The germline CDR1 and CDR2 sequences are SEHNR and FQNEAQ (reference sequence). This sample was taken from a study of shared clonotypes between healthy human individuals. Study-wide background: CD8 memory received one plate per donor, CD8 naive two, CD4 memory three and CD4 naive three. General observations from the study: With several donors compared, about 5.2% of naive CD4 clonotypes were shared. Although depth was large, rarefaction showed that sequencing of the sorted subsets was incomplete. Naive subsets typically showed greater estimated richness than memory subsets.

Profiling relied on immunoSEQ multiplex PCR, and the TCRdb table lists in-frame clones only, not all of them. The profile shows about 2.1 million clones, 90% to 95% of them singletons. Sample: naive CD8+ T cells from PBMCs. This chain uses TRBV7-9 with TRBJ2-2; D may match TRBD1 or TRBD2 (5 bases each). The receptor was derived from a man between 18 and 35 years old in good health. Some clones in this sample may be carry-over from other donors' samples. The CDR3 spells CASSLFVGRTNTGELFF. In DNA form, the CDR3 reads TGTGCCAGCAGCTTATTTGTGGGACGGACGAACACCGGGGAGCTGTTTTTT.